This TCR beta chain is from a study of blood T cells in healthy people across ages (dated by TCRdb to the mid-2010s). Regarding the study in general: In model experiments, template switching captured about one uniquely barcoded TCR beta cDNA molecule for every two T cells. Age-related changes in TCR beta repertoire diversity were measured in the study by deep sequencing normalized with unique cDNA molecular identifiers. Four age groups were formed from the donors: young (average roughly 15 years), middle-aged (less than 40), aged (about 62) and long-lived (82). Using the same blood draw, the study looked at two additional independent replicas of 1 million unique cDNA reads for two donors, one aged 18 to 29 and the other aged 80 or older. To avoid experimental bias, donors of different ages were spread randomly across the sequencing lanes.

The library was produced with 5' RACE. Sequenced using an Illumina HiSeq 2500. A second roughly 7 to 12 cycle PCR used a sample-barcoded 5' primer and a J-beta primer mix. A unique molecular identifier was introduced onto each TCR beta cDNA molecule by a template-switch 5' adaptor carrying 12 random nucleotides. Each sample yielded at least 3 million CDR3-containing paired-end reads. The Mint cDNA synthesis kit, primed by a TRBC-specific oligonucleotide, was used to synthesize first-strand cDNA from all RNA. After uracil-DNA glycosylase treatment, a first 18-cycle PCR used universal primers M1SS and BC2_uni_R on all cDNA. The authors processed their data as follows. Each sample was normalized by randomly selecting 1 million high-quality reads, each carrying a distinct molecular identifier. Reads with shared molecular identifiers were discarded instead of being binned into consensus sequences. CDR3 identification, clonotype clustering and error correction used MiTCR with a Q25 quality threshold and the strictest error-elimination algorithm. A nonparametric unseen species model using Euler transformation provided a lower-bound estimate of total TCR beta diversity. Using fastp at Q25 and MiXCR, TCRdb reprocessed the public reads and kept productive beta chains. One record per CDR3 amino acid sequence lists the most common genes and DNA. TCRdb, not the authors, supplied the V and J calls. This sample lists some 700,000 distinct CDR3 sequences; about 20% were detected once. 22% of the sample goes to the ten largest clones.

Here is what the overall study found, with its caveats: As age increased, observed TCR beta diversity per million T cells dropped in a roughly linear way, and a significant reduction was already evident by age 40. A strong correlation was found between observed TCR beta diversity and the percentage of naive T cells measured by flow cytometry. Donor CMV infection status was unknown, potentially confounding age-related changes in expanded clonotypes. Since profiling was done on bulk unsorted PBMCs, naive and antigen-experienced compartments could not be conclusively compared. Compared with the aged group, the long-lived group had more naive CD4+ T cells, fewer expanded clones and increased TCR diversity, suggesting age selection. Estimates of total diversity based on one million sequenced T cells were considered lower bounds and underestimates.

The approximately 39 donors, aged about 6 to 95 years, were systemically healthy Caucasian individuals from Russia. Around 10 milliliters of peripheral blood were collected from each donor into EDTA-treated Vacutainer tubes. Ficoll-Paque density-gradient centrifugation was used to isolate PBMCs, with at least 7 million per sample. Total RNA, at least 5 micrograms per sample, was extracted from PBMCs with Trizol reagent. Naive CD45RAhigh/CD27high T cell percentages were measured by flow cytometry on a PBMC aliquot from every donor. Trimming removed 6 bases from V and 5 bases from J, leaving 19 bases between the germline ends. Spanning cysteine to phenylalanine, the CDR3 consists of 14 amino acids. Left in the record is the CDR3 DNA by itself, 42 bases read in frame from the first base. In the germline V gene, CDR1 corresponds to SQVTM and CDR2 to ANQGSEA. Remarks on this clonotype: The clone's antigen remains unknown. No qualities accompany the bases; no much larger clone lies one base away.

In this chain, TRBV29-1 is recombined with TRBJ2-5; the D segment might be TRBD1 or TRBD2, since each matches 6 bases. This clonotype was sampled from a man aged 65-85 years in good health. The sample consisted of blood. The sequence in DNA is TGCAGCGTGGTTCGTCGGGGGCCCCCCGAGACCCAGTACTTC. The encoded protein is CSVVRRGPPETQYF.